This TCR beta chain was identified in a study of early T cells in non-severe SARS-CoV-2 infection. CDR3 length: 13 residues. With 4 bases removed from V and 6 bases from J, the gap between germline ends came to 7 bases. Germline CDR1 is MNHEY and CDR2 is SVGAGI. TCRdb reprocessed the 5' RACE reads with MiXCR, giving one entry per CDR3 protein. The sample shows around 50,000 distinct CDR3 sequences, around 10% of them seen only once. This chain joins TRBV6-5 and TRBJ1-6, with D perhaps matching TRBD1 (6 bases). Sequencing input: whole blood. The receptor comes from an adult who was a healthcare worker with PCR-confirmed SARS-CoV-2 infection or an uninfected control (not recorded which). CDR3 loop: CASSWDINSPLHF. CDR3 nucleotide sequence: TGTGCCAGCAGTTGGGACATTAATTCACCCCTCCACTTT.